The 30 T cell receptor beta chains below were found in one sample sequenced in a study of blood T cell repertoires in COVID-19. The method was immunoSEQ multiplex PCR; TCRdb's version includes in-frame clones alone and lacks a portion of them. The data show 100,000 or so clones, with 70% to 85% seen just once and about 20% held by the top ten. The sample taken for sequencing was peripheral blood. These receptors originate from an older man with active or convalescent COVID-19.

V is TRBV2 and J is TRBJ1-6; TRBD1 matches 9 bases. There are 14 residues in the CDR3. Germline values: CDR1 SNHLY, CDR2 FYNNEI. V dropped 10 bases and J dropped 7; count of bases not matched to a gene: 8. The CDR3 DNA follows: TGTGCCACCTTGGGACAGGGTGCCAATTCACCCCTCCACTTT. Its protein product is CATLGQGANSPLHF.

The chain carries TRBV3-1 (or the pseudogene TRBV3-2) and TRBJ1-1; D remains unclear. The V gene's germline CDR1 is LGHDT and CDR2 YNNKEL (reference sequence). This CDR3 spans 13 amino acids. Trimming took off 3 bases at V and 7 bases at J, with 12 bases between the two ends. The CDR3 DNA sequence: TGTGCCAGCAGCCAGTCAGATTTTAATGAAGCTTTCTTT. The encoded protein is CASSQSDFNEAFF.

This rearrangement joins TRBV12-3 or TRBV12-4 to TRBJ1-1; tentative D call: TRBD1 (5 bases). V lost 8 bases to trimming and J lost 3 bases, with 13 bases between them. This CDR3 has 13 residues. The CDR3 DNA is TGTGCCAGCGGGGGGGACGGCTACACTGAAGCTTTCTTT. Residues: CASGGDGYTEAFF.

This chain links TRBV11-1 with TRBJ2-5; 10 bases match TRBD2. The V gene end was trimmed by 5 bases and the J gene end by 5 bases; junction bases not matched to a gene: 8. The length of the CDR3 is 15 residues. Germline V gene data show CDR1 as SGHAT and CDR2 as FQDESV (reference sequence). The CDR3 sequence is CASSPGTSDTETQYF. As DNA, the CDR3 is TGTGCCAGCAGCCCCGGGACTAGCGATACGGAGACCCAGTACTTC.

The chain combines TRBV19 with TRBJ2-7; D is ambiguous. The CDR3 is 16 residues long. Germline V gene data show CDR1 as LNHDA and CDR2 as SQIVND (reference sequence). V gave up 3 bases and J gave up 2 bases, with 17 bases separating them. The CDR3 loop reads CASSIGLAATTYEQYF. The CDR3 DNA is TGTGCCAGTAGTATTGGCCTGGCAGCTACTACCTACGAGCAGTACTTC.

In its sample, this clone was seen once. V is TRBV7-9 and J is TRBJ2-7; the match to TRBD1 covers 9 bases. With 2 bases clipped from V and 3 bases from J, the junction kept 11 bases outside the gene matches. In germline, CDR1 is SEHNR, CDR2 FQNEAQ (reference sequence). The CDR3 totals 17 residues. The CDR3 region has the DNA TGTGCCAGCAGCTTAATCGGACAGGGGTATAGGGGCTACGAGCAGTACTTC. Its protein is CASSLIGQGYRGYEQYF.

This clone was picked up a small number of times. The V gene is TRBV5-6, the J gene TRBJ2-6; D gene unclear. With 0 bases removed from V and 3 bases from J, the gap between germline ends came to 10 bases. Germline V CDR1 and CDR2: SGHDT, YYEEEE. The CDR3 loop spans 16 amino acids. CDR3: CASSLVSGYGANVLTF. The CDR3 DNA is TGTGCCAGCAGCTTGGTCTCGGGTTATGGGGCCAACGTCCTGACTTTC.

This chain links TRBV6-1 with TRBJ1-5; TRBD1 matches 7 bases. CDR3 size: 18 residues. Trimming cost V 2 bases and J 0 bases; bases outside gene matches: 10. The germline CDR1 and CDR2 sequences are MNHNS and SASEGT. CDR3 bases: TGTGCCAGCAGTGAACGGGGGACAGCCCTCTATAGCAATCAGCCCCAGCATTTT. It translates to CASSERGTALYSNQPQHF.

The chain combines TRBV6-5 with TRBJ2-3; D might be TRBD2 (7 bases). The length of the CDR3 is 15 residues. Germline V gives CDR1 MNHEY, CDR2 SVGAGI. The V and J ends lost 5 bases and 0 bases respectively, with 12 bases between them. DNA of the CDR3: TGTGCCAGCAGTCGAGGGGGGGCTAGCACAGATACGCAGTATTTT. Encoded protein: CASSRGGASTDTQYF.

The chain is built from TRBV11-2 and TRBJ1-5; D possibly corresponds to TRBD1 (5 bases). This CDR3 spans 14 amino acids. Germline CDR1 is SGHAT and CDR2 is FQNNGV. Trimming left V 1 base short and J 6 bases short, with 10 bases between. In nucleotides, the CDR3 is TGTGCCAGCAGCTTAGGCACACAGGCTCAGCCCCAGCATTTT. It is translated as CASSLGTQAQPQHF.

This clone was found a few times. J is TRBJ1-5 and V is TRBV7-9; D uncertain. This CDR3 has 13 amino acids. Trimming stripped 2 bases from V and 5 bases from J, with 7 bases between. Germline V gene sequence: CDR1 SEHNR, CDR2 FQNEAQ (reference sequence). The CDR3 protein is CASSLYGDQPQHF. CDR3 in DNA: TGTGCCAGCAGCTTATACGGAGATCAGCCCCAGCATTTT.

This clone has a handful of counts. The gene calls are TRBV19 and TRBJ1-2, with TRBD1 identical over 8 bases. The length of the CDR3 is 11 residues. Germline CDR1 reads LNHDA; CDR2 reads SQIVND (reference sequence). The ends lost 10 bases at V and 5 bases at J; junction bases unmatched: 3. The chain's CDR3 is CATRTGYGYTF. Here the CDR3 DNA reads TGTGCCACCAGGACAGGGTATGGCTACACCTTC. Full variable domain (rest looked up from reference TRBV19 and TRBJ1-2): DGGITQSPKYLFRKEGQNVTLSCEQNLNHDAMYWYRQDPGQGLRLIYYSQIVNDFQKGDIAEGYSVSREKKESFPLTVTSAQKNPTAFYLCATRTGYGYTFGSGTRLTVV.

The CDR3, as DNA: TGTGCCAGCAGCTCGGTCAGGGGGCTGTACGAGCAGTACTTC. Encoded protein: CASSSVRGLYEQYF. The chain employs TRBV11-2 and TRBJ2-7, with 8 positions matching TRBD1. V trimming: 4 bases; J trimming: 4 bases; junction bases outside the gene matches: 6. The CDR3 length is 14 residues. Germline-derived CDR1 and CDR2 are SGHAT and FQNNGV.

The V call is TRBV19, the J call TRBJ2-7; 9 positions agree with TRBD2. Germline loops: CDR1 LNHDA, CDR2 SQIVND (reference sequence). After removal of 4 bases from V and 5 bases from J, the junction contained 9 bases not matched to a gene. This CDR3 has 15 amino acids. CDR3 sequence reads: CASSKASGLADEQYF. For the CDR3, the DNA is TGTGCCAGTAGTAAGGCCTCGGGACTAGCCGACGAGCAGTACTTC.

The rearrangement joins TRBV12-3 or TRBV12-4 to TRBJ1-1; unclear D gene. This CDR3 contains 13 residues. Trimming shortened V by 6 bases and J by 3 bases, and 11 bases separated the two germline ends. CDR3 sequence (DNA): TGTGCCAGCAGGCTACAGAGGGACACTGAAGCTTTCTTT. Translation gives CASRLQRDTEAFF.

The sample holds a few counts of this clone. The chain has TRBV2 and TRBJ1-2; 10 nucleotides match TRBD1. This CDR3 is built from 14 residues. V shed 5 bases, J shed 2 bases, and the junction held 2 bases outside the gene matches. Germline V CDR1 and CDR2: SNHLY, FYNNEI. CDR3 amino acids: CASSRTGGNYGYTF. The CDR3 DNA sequence: TGTGCCAGCAGTCGGACAGGGGGAAACTATGGCTACACCTTC.

J is TRBJ2-1 and V is TRBV12-3 or TRBV12-4, with D possibly TRBD2 on 6 matching bases. The CDR3 is made up of 12 amino acids. Trimming cost V 6 bases and J 9 bases, with 12 bases left between them. CDR3 region: CASSFNSGEQFF. The CDR3 coding sequence is TGTGCCAGCAGCTTCAATAGCGGTGAGCAGTTCTTC.

V is TRBV5-4 and J is TRBJ1-3; D is undetermined. This CDR3 is built from 14 residues. Germline lookup yields CDR1 SGHNT and CDR2 YYREEE (reference sequence). V was trimmed by 0 bases and J by 7 bases, leaving 11 bases between them. CDR3 nucleotide sequence: TGTGCCAGCAGCTTGGGCCAGGCCCTGAACACCATATATTTT. Its protein product is CASSLGQALNTIYF.

The chain links TRBV4-1 to TRBJ1-4; D possibly corresponds to TRBD1 (6 bases). The CDR3 is made up of 15 amino acids. Trimming removed 2 bases from V and 4 bases from J, with 11 bases in between. Germline V gene lookup returns CDR1 MGHRA and CDR2 YSYEKL. CDR3: CASSQTDRINEKLFF. CDR3 in DNA: TGCGCCAGCAGCCAAACAGACAGGATTAATGAAAAACTGTTTTTT.

This rearrangement joins TRBV3-1 (or the pseudogene TRBV3-2) to TRBJ1-1; D might be TRBD1 (5 bases). V shed 4 bases and J shed 3 bases, with 6 bases lying between them. The CDR3 is made up of 12 amino acids. Germline V gene data show CDR1 as LGHDT and CDR2 as YNNKEL (reference sequence). The CDR3 loop reads CASSRGDTEAFF. CDR3 DNA sequence: TGTGCCAGCAGCCGGGGGGACACTGAAGCTTTCTTT.

This clone has only a few counts. One junction end does not reproduce the germline sequence, and a read error may be involved. V is TRBV6-1 and J is TRBJ2-6; D may be TRBD1 (6 bases). This CDR3 has 15 amino acids. Per germline, CDR1 MNHNS and CDR2 SASEGT. CDR3 nucleotides: TGTGCCAGCACTGAACAGGGTCCTGGGGCCAACGTCCTGACTTTC. Translation: CASTEQGPGANVLTF.

This chain uses TRBV14 with TRBJ1-4; TRBD1 might be the D (6 bases). V was shortened by 5 bases and J by 0 bases, with 16 bases between the two germline ends. Looked up from germline, CDR1 is SGHDN and CDR2 is FVKESK. This CDR3 spans 17 amino acids. The chain's CDR3 is CASSKRTGTATNEKLFF. As DNA, the CDR3 is TGTGCCAGCAGCAAAAGAACAGGGACGGCAACTAATGAAAAACTGTTTTTT.

V and J are TRBV29-1 and TRBJ2-5; TRBD1 agrees at 7 bases. V shed 5 bases and J 4 bases; nucleotides not matched to a gene: 7. The CDR3 totals 13 residues. From germline, CDR1 is SQVTM and CDR2 ANQGSEA. The CDR3: CSVSKGARETQYF. CDR3 bases: TGCAGCGTTTCCAAGGGGGCGCGAGAGACCCAGTACTTC.

This sequence joins TRBV3-1 (or the pseudogene TRBV3-2) and TRBJ1-2; D is perhaps TRBD1 (6 bases). The V and J ends lost 4 bases and 0 bases respectively, with 15 bases between them. Germline-derived CDR1 and CDR2 are LGHDT and YNNKEL (reference sequence). The CDR3 runs to 16 residues. CDR3 DNA: TGTGCCAGCAGCCCCCACTGGGCAGGGGCTAACTATGGCTACACCTTC. The encoded protein is CASSPHWAGANYGYTF.

The chain's CDR3 is CASSYTGLAGAHEQYF. As DNA, the CDR3 is TGTGCCAGCAGTTACACGGGACTAGCGGGGGCCCACGAGCAGTACTTC. The V call is TRBV6-5, the J call TRBJ2-7, with 14 bases that match TRBD2. Trimming at V came to 2 bases and at J to 5 bases, leaving 5 bases not matched to a gene. Per germline, CDR1 MNHEY and CDR2 SVGAGI. This CDR3 comprises 16 residues.

This sequence joins TRBV5-8 and TRBJ2-7; D may be TRBD1 (5 bases). Germline assignment: CDR1 SGHTS and CDR2 YDEGEE. This CDR3 comprises 14 residues. The V gene lost 2 bases and the J gene lost 3 bases, with 12 bases spanning the gap. This CDR3 reads CASSFGSGHYEQYF. The CDR3 nucleotides read TGTGCCAGCAGCTTTGGGTCAGGGCACTACGAGCAGTACTTC.

This rearrangement joins TRBV28 to TRBJ2-7; 11 bases fit TRBD1. The CDR3 totals 17 residues. The germline V gene has CDR1 MDHEN and CDR2 SYDVKM. Trimming removed 5 bases from V and 4 bases from J; junction bases left unmatched: 13. The DNA for the CDR3 is TGTGCCAGCAGTGAACGGACAGGGGGCGAATCGGCATACGAGCAGTACTTC. As protein: CASSERTGGESAYEQYF.

The chain employs TRBV10-3 and TRBJ1-1; 8 positions match TRBD1. V shed 6 bases and J 4 bases; nucleotides not matched to a gene: 7. This CDR3 spans 14 amino acids. In germline, CDR1 is ENHRY, CDR2 SYGVKD. The CDR3 here is CAIRDRDGSTEAFF. The CDR3, as DNA: TGTGCCATCAGGGACAGGGATGGGTCCACTGAAGCTTTCTTT.

The rearrangement uses TRBV7-8 and TRBJ1-5, with D unresolved. CDR3 length equals 15 residues. The germline V and J ends were trimmed by 6 bases and 0 bases, with 12 bases remaining between them. The germline V gene has CDR1 SGHVS and CDR2 FQNEAQ. This CDR3 reads CASSHRQDSNQPQHF. DNA for the CDR3: TGTGCCAGCAGTCACCGTCAGGATAGCAATCAGCCCCAGCATTTT.

This clone was seen more than once but under ten times. This sample includes further DNA sequences coding for the same CDR3. The rearrangement uses TRBV9 and TRBJ1-2; 7 bases map to TRBD1. Germline CDR1 SGDLS, CDR2 YYNGEE. The junction had 3 bases not matched to a gene; V was cut back by 4 bases and J by 3 bases. The CDR3 totals 13 residues. CDR3 region: CASSSTGYYGYTF. The CDR3, as DNA: TGTGCCAGCAGCTCGACAGGGTACTATGGCTACACCTTC.